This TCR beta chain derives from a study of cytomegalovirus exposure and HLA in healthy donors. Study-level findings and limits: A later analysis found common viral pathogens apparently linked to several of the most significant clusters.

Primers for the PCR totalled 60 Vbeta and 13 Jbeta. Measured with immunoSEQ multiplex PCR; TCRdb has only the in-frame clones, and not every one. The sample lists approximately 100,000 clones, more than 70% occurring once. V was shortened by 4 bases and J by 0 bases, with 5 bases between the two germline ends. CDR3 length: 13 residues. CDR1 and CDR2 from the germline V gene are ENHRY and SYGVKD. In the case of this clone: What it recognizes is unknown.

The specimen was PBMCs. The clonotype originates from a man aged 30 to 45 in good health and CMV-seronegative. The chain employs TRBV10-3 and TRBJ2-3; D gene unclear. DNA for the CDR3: TGTGCCATCAGTGGCACTAGCACAGATACGCAGTATTTT. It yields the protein CAISGTSTDTQYF.